The 19 T cell receptor beta chains reported below all come from one sample, sequenced in a study of blood T cell repertoires in COVID-19. Method: immunoSEQ multiplex PCR; TCRdb's copy keeps in-frame clones and lacks some. The repertoire includes tens of thousands of clones, roughly 80% of them detected once, and 15% to 20% sits in the top ten. The sequencing input was peripheral blood. The receptors stem from an elderly woman with acute or convalescent COVID-19.

The rearrangement links TRBV2 to TRBJ1-4, with a tentative D call TRBD1 (5 bases). Germline V lookup: CDR1 SNHLY, CDR2 FYNNEI. The ends were cut back, 4 bases at V and 8 bases at J, with 11 bases in the middle. The CDR3 extends over 13 amino acids. This CDR3 is CASSGRRDEKLFF. Here the CDR3 DNA reads TGTGCCAGCAGTGGAAGGAGGGACGAAAAACTGTTTTTT.

The chain is built from TRBV6-4 and TRBJ2-2, with a weak D call TRBD2 (6 bases). V was trimmed by 2 bases and J by 5 bases, leaving 9 bases between them. The CDR3 totals 14 residues. CDR1 is MRHNA, CDR2 SNTAGT, per germline. In nucleotides, the CDR3 is TGTGCCAGCAGTGACCTGGGAGGAACCGGGGAGCTGTTTTTT. Protein: CASSDLGGTGELFF.

The chain uses TRBV6-4 and TRBJ1-2, with a possible D match to TRBD1 (5 bases). Trimming left V 8 bases short and J 2 bases short, with 15 bases between. In germline, CDR1 is MRHNA, CDR2 SNTAGT. CDR3 length equals 14 residues. CDR3 nucleotides: TGTGCCAGCGTCCCGTCGGGGGAGAACTATGGCTACACCTTC. Amino acids: CASVPSGENYGYTF.

J is TRBJ1-2 and V is TRBV6-5; no reliable D call. This CDR3 is built from 13 residues. The germline V gene has CDR1 MNHEY and CDR2 SVGAGI. V gave up 3 bases and J gave up 7 bases, with 12 bases separating them. The CDR3 is CASSYLESSGYTF. The CDR3 DNA follows: TGTGCCAGCAGTTATTTAGAATCGAGTGGCTACACCTTC.

The chain carries TRBV2 and TRBJ2-1; 8 bases match TRBD2. Unmatched junction bases numbered 6, after V lost 2 bases and J lost 9 bases. The length of the CDR3 is 14 residues. Germline V CDR1 and CDR2: SNHLY, FYNNEI. The CDR3, as DNA: TGTGCCAGCAGTGAATTAGCGGGGATAGGTGAGCAGTTCTTC. It is translated as CASSELAGIGEQFF.

This clone was observed a few times. This sequence joins TRBV6-5 and TRBJ1-2, with D maybe TRBD1 (5 bases). The CDR3 is 14 residues long. Germline V gene data show CDR1 as MNHEY and CDR2 as SVGAGI. The V gene lost 2 bases and the J gene lost 8 bases, with 15 bases spanning the gap. The DNA for the CDR3 is TGTGCCAGCAGTTACGGGGGGGGACTCTGGGGCTACACCTTC. This sequence encodes CASSYGGGLWGYTF.

This clone was found a few times. DNA of the CDR3: TGCAGCGTTGAAGGGTTGATAGGACTAGCGGCGAACTCCTACAATGAGCAGTTCTTC. This sequence encodes CSVEGLIGLAANSYNEQFF. The chain has TRBV29-1 and TRBJ2-1; 10 positions agree with TRBD2. The CDR3 runs to 19 residues. Germline CDR1 SQVTM, CDR2 ANQGSEA. V lost 1 base, J lost 0 bases, and 12 bases stayed unmatched.

This rearrangement joins TRBV24-1 to TRBJ2-2; D unclear. Trimming removed 0 bases from V and 2 bases from J, with 3 bases in between. The CDR3 is 14 amino acids. Germline assignment: CDR1 KGHDR and CDR2 SFDVKD. This chain's CDR3 is CATSDLHNTGELFF. The DNA for the CDR3 is TGTGCCACCAGTGATTTGCATAACACCGGGGAGCTGTTTTTT.

The V and J genes are TRBV5-5 and TRBJ2-1, with 9 bases matching TRBD2. J was trimmed by 6 bases and V by 0 bases; bases with no gene match: 4. This CDR3 comprises 15 residues. The germline CDR1 and CDR2 sequences are SGHKS and YYEKEE (reference sequence). Here the CDR3 DNA reads TGTGCCAGCAGCTTGGTTAGCGGGAGCTTCAATGAGCAGTTCTTC. It translates to CASSLVSGSFNEQFF.

This chain uses TRBV10-1 with TRBJ1-2, with TRBD1 matching over 9 bases. This CDR3 is 14 amino acids long. Trimming removed 0 bases from V and 6 bases from J; junction bases left unmatched: 2. Germline assignment: CDR1 WNHNN and CDR2 SYGVQD (reference sequence). CDR3 sequence reads: CASSESRTGDGYTF. In DNA form, the CDR3 reads TGCGCCAGCAGTGAGTCGAGGACAGGGGATGGCTACACCTTC.

This chain connects TRBV7-9 to TRBJ1-2; D is perhaps TRBD1 (5 bases). This CDR3 is built from 14 residues. Germline loops: CDR1 SEHNR, CDR2 FQNEAQ (reference sequence). Deletions cut 0 bases from V and 6 bases from J, with 11 bases between. CDR3 region: CASSLAAGTDGYTF. For the CDR3, the DNA is TGTGCCAGCAGCTTAGCGGCGGGGACGGATGGCTACACCTTC.

The chain uses TRBV6-5 and TRBJ1-1; 7 nucleotides align to TRBD1. The CDR3 has 14 residues. Germline V gives CDR1 MNHEY, CDR2 SVGAGI. The ends lost 8 bases at V and 0 bases at J; junction bases unmatched: 6. CDR3 region: CASLTGSLNTEAFF. For the CDR3, the DNA is TGTGCCAGCCTGACAGGGTCCTTGAACACTGAAGCTTTCTTT.

This clone was seen a handful of times. The J gene is TRBJ2-5, the V gene TRBV7-7; possible D gene TRBD1, 6 bases. The CDR3 covers 17 residues. Germline values: CDR1 SSHAT, CDR2 FNYEAQ (reference sequence). The V gene lost 7 bases and the J gene lost 1 base, with 22 bases spanning the gap. The CDR3 DNA sequence: TGTGCCAGCACTCATGTGGGGGCAGGGGCTTTCCAAGAGACCCAGTACTTC. This gives the protein CASTHVGAGAFQETQYF.

This chain joins TRBV5-6 and TRBJ1-3, with D possibly being TRBD1 (5 bases). The CDR3 runs to 17 residues. V dropped 0 bases and J dropped 3 bases, with 16 bases sitting between them. Germline values: CDR1 SGHDT, CDR2 YYEEEE. In DNA, the CDR3 is TGTGCCAGCAGCTTGGTTAGGGGCCCCCTTTATGGAAACACCATATATTTT. Protein sequence: CASSLVRGPLYGNTIYF.

The gene calls are TRBV29-1 and TRBJ2-1; 9 nucleotides line up with TRBD2. Looked up from germline, CDR1 is SQVTM and CDR2 is ANQGSEA. The CDR3 contains 14 residues. Losses at the gene ends were 6 bases for V and 3 bases for J; bases not matched to a gene: 6. The CDR3 region is CSVDVAGVYNEQFF. Written as DNA, the CDR3 is TGCAGCGTGGACGTAGCGGGAGTCTACAATGAGCAGTTCTTC.

V is TRBV5-1 and J is TRBJ2-1, with 7 bases that match TRBD1. The germline V gene encodes CDR1 SGHRS and CDR2 YFSETQ. The J segment lost 5 bases and the V segment lost 4 bases, leaving 6 bases of the junction unmatched. The CDR3 has 14 residues. The CDR3 sequence is CASSQGQTHNEQFF. CDR3 sequence (DNA): TGCGCCAGCAGCCAGGGACAGACCCACAATGAGCAGTTCTTC.

The chain recombines TRBV2 with TRBJ2-5, with D unresolved. Germline loops: CDR1 SNHLY, CDR2 FYNNEI. The CDR3 has 12 residues. Between the trimmed V and J ends, which lost 3 bases and 1 base, there was a span of 3 bases. The CDR3 DNA is TGTGCCAGCAGTGACAGCCAAGAGACCCAGTACTTC. It specifies CASSDSQETQYF.

The J gene is TRBJ1-5, the V gene TRBV12-3 or TRBV12-4; a possible D gene is TRBD1 (6 bases). The CDR3 sequence is 11 residues long. With 1 base removed from V and 13 bases from J, the gap between germline ends came to 8 bases. In nucleotides, the CDR3 is TGTGCCAGCAGTTTAGGACAGGCGCAGCATTTT. This gives the protein CASSLGQAQHF.

The chain employs TRBV12-3 or TRBV12-4 and TRBJ1-1; D might be TRBD1 (6 bases). V was trimmed by 2 bases and J by 13 bases, leaving 14 bases between them. CDR3 size: 12 residues. The CDR3 sequence: CASSLQGHRDFF. CDR3 in DNA: TGTGCCAGCAGTTTACAGGGACACAGGGATTTCTTT.